This T cell receptor (beta chain) comes out of a study of shared clonotypes between healthy human individuals (dated by TCRdb to 2019 to 2021). For the study in its entirety: A few men and a couple of women, aged 18 to 49 years, made up the cohort. For each donor, CD4 naive and CD4 memory were each run on three plates, CD8 naive on two plates, and CD8 memory on one plate. The study deeply sequenced blood TCR repertoires of about 5 healthy adults to estimate repertoire size and the extent of clonotype sharing between individuals. To increase sequencing depth and limit assay-specific biases, TCR repertoire library preparation and sequencing were carried out by different laboratories using diverse techniques. Each donor's leukapheresis produced roughly between roughly 0.85 and 9.5 billion PBMCs. Beyond this particular receptor, the publication reports: Approximately 5% of naive CD4, approximately 3.7% of naive CD8, 2.3% of memory CD4, and approximately 0.4% of memory CD8 clonotypes were shared across several donors. Compared with non-shared clonotypes, clonotypes shared by all four sorted-subset donors had higher generation probabilities. Naive subsets generally had larger estimated clonotype richness than memory subsets did. Sampling was restricted to blood, and TCR repertoires in tissue are likely to differ from TCR repertoires in blood. Because the study included only a small number of donors, the genetic and exposure-history diversity represented was limited. Pairwise subsampling indicated that sequencing depth was expected to affect the degree of clonotype sharing among donors. Rarefaction of sorted-subset datasets indicated incomplete sequencing despite the large sequencing depth.

The germline V gene (reference sequence) specifies SEHNR as CDR1 and FQNEAQ as CDR2. The CDR3 sequence holds 12 residues, the cysteine and phenylalanine included. The kept DNA is CDR3 alone, 36 bases in frame from the first base. At the junction V is shortened by 7 bases and J by 6 bases, with 13 bases in between. Using the deep immunoSEQ assay, multiplex PCR amplified TCR CDR3 regions from genomic DNA. Extracted genomic DNA from each cell subset was distributed evenly across all wells of several immunoSEQ 96-well plates, and each plate was treated as a replicate. Each replicate PCR for sorted subsets received about 180 ng genomic DNA, equal to 28,000 or so T cell genomes. Purified libraries were measured with a Qubit 3.0 fluorometer, size-checked on a Bioanalyzer 2100, and measured again with the KAPA Library Quantification kit. Every immunoSEQ 96-well plate was sequenced on a dedicated single-read 150-cycle Illumina NextSeq 550 flow cell. Turning to the authors' computational methods: Because only junctional sequences without quality scores were contained in the immunoSEQ output, filtering matching that applied to full-length reads could not be performed. To assign V/J genes and CDR3, sequences were annotated using PyIR, a Python wrapper for IgBLAST v1.9, with IMGT germline references. Reads were removed for weak V/J assignments (E-value above 1e-6), missing CDR3, stop codons, out-of-frame junctions, or ambiguous translated residues. V3J clonotypes were defined by identical inferred V gene, J gene, and CDR3 amino acid sequence. To compute the percentage overlap between repertoires, the number of shared unique clonotypes was divided by the size of the smaller repertoire. Richness of each repertoire was evaluated using RTK rarefaction, the Chao1 estimator, and Recon v2.1 estimates of unobserved clonotypes. Generation probabilities were computed with OLGA for all TCRbeta clonotypes obtained by the gDNA method from a few donors. TCRdb holds this immuneACCESS table with in-frame rearrangements only. Some clones are missing; in checked studies, unresolved V genes explain under half, and the rest has no known cause. V, J and clone size are those of that table, while D and trimming were read from the DNA. Across this sample there are around 2,100,000 clones, with about 94% seen only once. Approximately 1.2% of the sample belongs to the ten largest clones.

On this clone: Its antigen remains unidentified. Qualities for individual bases were not recorded, and no much larger clone is one base off.

For the CD8 naive samples, CD45RO-negative cells were positively selected for CCR7, yielding a CD45RA+CCR7+ population from which TemRA cells were excluded. The donors were healthy, HIV-negative adults with no recently reported acute infections or vaccinations. Every donor was a Caucasian adult living in Nashville, Tennessee, USA. Blood was obtained by leukapheresis, after which PBMCs were separated by Ficoll-Histopaque density gradient centrifugation and cryopreserved in liquid nitrogen vapor phase. Analytical flow cytometry was used to check the purity and quantity of every magnetically sorted T cell population. Genomic DNA was isolated from every sorted fraction and measured by UV absorbance on a Nanodrop 2000c.

Sequenced: naive CD8+ T cells sorted from blood. In light of the paper, this sample's cell subset or site label describes: CD45RA+CCR7+. The chain joins TRBV7-9 to TRBJ2-7; 6 matching bases give a weak D call of TRBD1. The clonotype originates from a young man in good health. CDR3 sequence: CASNTGIAEQYF. At the DNA level, the sequence is TGTGCCAGCAATACAGGGATTGCCGAGCAGTACTTC.